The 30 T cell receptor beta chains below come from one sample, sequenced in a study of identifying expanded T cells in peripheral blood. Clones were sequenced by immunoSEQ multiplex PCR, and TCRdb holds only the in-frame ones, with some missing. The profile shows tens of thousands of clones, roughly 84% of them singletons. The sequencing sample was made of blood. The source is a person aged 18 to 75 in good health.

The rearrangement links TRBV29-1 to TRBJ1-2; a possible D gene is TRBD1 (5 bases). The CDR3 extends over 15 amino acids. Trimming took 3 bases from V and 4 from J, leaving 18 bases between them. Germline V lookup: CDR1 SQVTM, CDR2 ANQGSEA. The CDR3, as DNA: TGCAGCGTTGAGAGGGGTTTGGGGGAGGGCTATGGCTACACCTTC. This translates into CSVERGLGEGYGYTF.

The CDR3 coding sequence is TGTGCCAGCAGTTCAACGGGACAGGGCGTAAAACTGTTTTTT. It codes for CASSSTGQGVKLFF. The chain joins TRBV28 to TRBJ1-4, with 9 bases fitting TRBD1. The CDR3 spans 14 residues. J was trimmed by 10 bases and V by 4 bases; bases with no gene match: 7. Germline V CDR1 and CDR2: MDHEN, SYDVKM.

The CDR3 coding sequence is TGTGCCAGCAGTTTATGGCTTCGGGGGGCCAATCAGCCCCAGCATTTT. Protein sequence: CASSLWLRGANQPQHF. This rearrangement joins TRBV28 to TRBJ1-5; tentative D call: TRBD1 (6 bases). The CDR3 covers 16 residues. The germline V gene encodes CDR1 MDHEN and CDR2 SYDVKM. Trimming pared 0 bases from V and 3 bases from J, leaving 12 bases between.

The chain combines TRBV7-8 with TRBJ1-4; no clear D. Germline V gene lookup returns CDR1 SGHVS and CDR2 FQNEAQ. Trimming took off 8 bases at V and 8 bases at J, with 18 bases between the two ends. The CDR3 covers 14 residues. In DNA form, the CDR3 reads TGTGCCAGCGGACCAAGTAGGTCGTTCGAAAAACTGTTTTTT. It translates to CASGPSRSFEKLFF.

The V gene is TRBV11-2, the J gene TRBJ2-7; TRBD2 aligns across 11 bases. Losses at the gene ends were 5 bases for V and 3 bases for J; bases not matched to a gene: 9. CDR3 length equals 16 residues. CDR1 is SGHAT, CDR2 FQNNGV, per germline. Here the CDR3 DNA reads TGTGCCAGCAGCCCAGTCAGGGGACTAGCGGTCTACGAGCAGTACTTC. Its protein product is CASSPVRGLAVYEQYF.

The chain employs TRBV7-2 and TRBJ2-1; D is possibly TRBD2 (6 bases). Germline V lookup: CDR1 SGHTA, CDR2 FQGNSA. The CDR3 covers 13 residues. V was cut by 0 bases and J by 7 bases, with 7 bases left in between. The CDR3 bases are TGTGCCAGCAGCTTAGCGGGGGGAAATGAGCAGTTCTTC. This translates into CASSLAGGNEQFF.

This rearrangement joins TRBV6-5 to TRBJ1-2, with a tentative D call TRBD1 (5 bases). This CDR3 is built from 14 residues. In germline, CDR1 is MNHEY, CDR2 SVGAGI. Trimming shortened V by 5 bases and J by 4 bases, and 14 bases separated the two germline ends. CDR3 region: CASSLNWGVYGYTF. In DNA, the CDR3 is TGTGCCAGCAGTCTTAACTGGGGGGTCTATGGCTACACCTTC.

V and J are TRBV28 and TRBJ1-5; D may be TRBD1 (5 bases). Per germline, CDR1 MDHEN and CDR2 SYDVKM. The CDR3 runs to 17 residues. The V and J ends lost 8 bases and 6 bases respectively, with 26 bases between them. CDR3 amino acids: CASRFPSTGTWGQPQHF. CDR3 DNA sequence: TGTGCCAGCCGGTTTCCCTCAACCGGGACTTGGGGTCAGCCCCAGCATTTT.

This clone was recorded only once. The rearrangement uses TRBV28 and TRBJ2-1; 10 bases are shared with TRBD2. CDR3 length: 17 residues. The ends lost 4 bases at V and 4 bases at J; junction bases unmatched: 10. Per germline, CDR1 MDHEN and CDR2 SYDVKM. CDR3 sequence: CASSSDSSGSLYNEQFF. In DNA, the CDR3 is TGTGCCAGCAGTTCCGATTCTAGCGGGAGTCTGTACAATGAGCAGTTCTTC.

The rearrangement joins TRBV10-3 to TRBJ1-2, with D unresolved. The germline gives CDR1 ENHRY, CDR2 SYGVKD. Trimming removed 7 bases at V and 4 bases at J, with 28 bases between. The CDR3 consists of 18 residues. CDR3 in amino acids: CAITGGPGEGLSAYGYTF. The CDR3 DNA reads TGTGCCATCACAGGCGGGCCCGGGGAGGGTTTGTCTGCCTATGGCTACACCTTC.

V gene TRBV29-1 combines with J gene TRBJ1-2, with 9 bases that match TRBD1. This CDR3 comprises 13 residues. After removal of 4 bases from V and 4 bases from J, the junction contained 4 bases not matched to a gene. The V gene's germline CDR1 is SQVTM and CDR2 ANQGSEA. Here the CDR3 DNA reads TGCAGCGTTGGGGACAGGGCTGGCTATGGCTACACCTTC. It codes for CSVGDRAGYGYTF.

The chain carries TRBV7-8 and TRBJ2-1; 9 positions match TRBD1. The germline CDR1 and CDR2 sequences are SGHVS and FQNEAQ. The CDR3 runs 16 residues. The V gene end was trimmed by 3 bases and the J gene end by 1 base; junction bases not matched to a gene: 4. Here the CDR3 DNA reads TGTGCCAGCAGCTTCGCGGGACAGGGTTCCTACAATGAGCAGTTCTTC. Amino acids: CASSFAGQGSYNEQFF.

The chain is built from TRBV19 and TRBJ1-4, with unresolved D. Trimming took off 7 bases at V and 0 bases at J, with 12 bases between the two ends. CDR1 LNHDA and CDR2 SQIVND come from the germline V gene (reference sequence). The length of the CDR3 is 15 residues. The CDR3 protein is CASTYSIATNEKLFF. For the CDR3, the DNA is TGTGCCAGTACCTACTCGATTGCAACTAATGAAAAACTGTTTTTT.

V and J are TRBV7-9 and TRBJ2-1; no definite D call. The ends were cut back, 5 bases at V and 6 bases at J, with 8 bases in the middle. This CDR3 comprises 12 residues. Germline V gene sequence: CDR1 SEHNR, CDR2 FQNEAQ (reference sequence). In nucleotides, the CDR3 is TGTGCCAGCAGCCTAACGACCAATGAGCAGTTCTTC. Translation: CASSLTTNEQFF.

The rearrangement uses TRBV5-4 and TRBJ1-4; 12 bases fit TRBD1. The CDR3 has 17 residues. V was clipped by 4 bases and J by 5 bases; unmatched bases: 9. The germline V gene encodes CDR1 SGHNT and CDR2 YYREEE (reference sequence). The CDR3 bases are TGTGCCAGCAGCCCGGGACAGGGGGCGCGTTTGAATGAAAAACTGTTTTTT. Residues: CASSPGQGARLNEKLFF.

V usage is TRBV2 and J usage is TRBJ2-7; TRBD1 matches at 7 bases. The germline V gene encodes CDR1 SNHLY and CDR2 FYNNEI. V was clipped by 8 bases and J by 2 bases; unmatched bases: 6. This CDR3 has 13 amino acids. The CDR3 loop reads CASVGQATYEQYF. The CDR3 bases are TGTGCCAGCGTCGGACAGGCCACCTACGAGCAGTACTTC.

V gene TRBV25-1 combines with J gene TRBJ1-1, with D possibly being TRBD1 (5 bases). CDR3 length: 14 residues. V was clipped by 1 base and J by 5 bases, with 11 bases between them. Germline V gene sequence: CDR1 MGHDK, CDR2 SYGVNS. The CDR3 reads CASSEFGGWTEAFF. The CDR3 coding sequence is TGTGCCAGCAGTGAATTCGGGGGTTGGACTGAAGCTTTCTTT.

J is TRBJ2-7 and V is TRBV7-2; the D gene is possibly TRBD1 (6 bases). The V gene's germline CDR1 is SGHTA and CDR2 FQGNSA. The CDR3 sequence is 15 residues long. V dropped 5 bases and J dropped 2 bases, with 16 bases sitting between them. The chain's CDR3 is CASSLPGTRTYEQYF. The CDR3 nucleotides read TGTGCCAGCAGCCTCCCCGGGACACGTACCTACGAGCAGTACTTC. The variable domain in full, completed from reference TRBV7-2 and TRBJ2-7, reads GAGVSQSPSNKVTEKGKDVELRCDPISGHTALYWYRQSLGQGLEFLIYFQGNSAPDKSGLPSDRFSAERTGGSVSTLTIQRTQQEDSAVYLCASSLPGTRTYEQYFGPGTRLTVT.

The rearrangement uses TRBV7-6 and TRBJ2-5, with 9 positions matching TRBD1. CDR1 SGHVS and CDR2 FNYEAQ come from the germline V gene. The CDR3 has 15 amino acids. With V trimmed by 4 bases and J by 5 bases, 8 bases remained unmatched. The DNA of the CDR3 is TGTGCCAGCAGCTCTATCACAGGGGGCCCGGAGACCCAGTACTTC. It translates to CASSSITGGPETQYF. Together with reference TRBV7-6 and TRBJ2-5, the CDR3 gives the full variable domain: GAGVSQSPRYKVTKRGQDVALRCDPISGHVSLYWYRQALGQGPEFLTYFNYEAQQDKSGLPNDRFSAERPEGSISTLTIQRTEQRDSAMYRCASSSITGGPETQYFGPGTRLLVL.

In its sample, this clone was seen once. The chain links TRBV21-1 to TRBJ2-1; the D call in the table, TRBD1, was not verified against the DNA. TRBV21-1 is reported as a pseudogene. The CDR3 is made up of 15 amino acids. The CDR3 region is CASEDSRASYNEQFF. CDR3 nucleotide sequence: TGTGCCAGCGAAGACTCCAGGGCATCCTACAATGAGCAGTTCTTC.

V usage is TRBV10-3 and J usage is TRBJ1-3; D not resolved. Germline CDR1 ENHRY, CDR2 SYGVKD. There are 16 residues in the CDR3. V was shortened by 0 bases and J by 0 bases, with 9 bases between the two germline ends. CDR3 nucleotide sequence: TGTGCCATCAGTGAGTCGACGGGGAACTCTGGAAACACCATATATTTT. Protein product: CAISESTGNSGNTIYF.

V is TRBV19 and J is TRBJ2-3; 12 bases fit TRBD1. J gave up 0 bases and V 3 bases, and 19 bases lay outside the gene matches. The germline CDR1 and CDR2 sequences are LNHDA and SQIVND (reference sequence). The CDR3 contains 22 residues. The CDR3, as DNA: TGTGCCAGTAGTATGGGAATCCGAGGCCGGGACAGGGGGCCGGGGAGCACAGATACGCAGTATTTT. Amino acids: CASSMGIRGRDRGPGSTDTQYF.

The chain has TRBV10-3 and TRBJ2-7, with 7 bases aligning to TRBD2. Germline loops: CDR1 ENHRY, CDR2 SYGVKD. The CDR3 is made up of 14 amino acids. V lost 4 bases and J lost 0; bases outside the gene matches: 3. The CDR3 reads CAISASSGSYEQYF. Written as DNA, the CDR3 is TGTGCCATCAGTGCCTCTAGCGGCTCCTACGAGCAGTACTTC.

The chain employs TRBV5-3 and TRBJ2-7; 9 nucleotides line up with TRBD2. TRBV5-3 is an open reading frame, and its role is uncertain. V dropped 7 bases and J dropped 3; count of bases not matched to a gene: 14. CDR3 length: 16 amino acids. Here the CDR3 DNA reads TGTGCCAGAGACCTTGGTAGCGGGAGCGGGTTCTACGAGCAGTACTTC. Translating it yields CARDLGSGSGFYEQYF.

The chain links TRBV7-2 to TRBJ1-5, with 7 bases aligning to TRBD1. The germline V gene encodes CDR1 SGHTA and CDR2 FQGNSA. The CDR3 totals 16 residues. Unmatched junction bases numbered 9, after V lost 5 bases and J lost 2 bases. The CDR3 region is CASSPIDRDGNQPQHF. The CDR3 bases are TGTGCCAGCAGCCCCATAGACAGGGACGGCAATCAGCCCCAGCATTTT.

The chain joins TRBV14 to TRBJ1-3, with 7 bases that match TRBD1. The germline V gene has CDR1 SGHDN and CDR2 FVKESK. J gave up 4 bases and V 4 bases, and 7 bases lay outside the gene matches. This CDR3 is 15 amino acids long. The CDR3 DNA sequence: TGTGCCAGCAGCCTCTTCCAGGGGGAAGGAAACACCATATATTTT. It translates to CASSLFQGEGNTIYF.

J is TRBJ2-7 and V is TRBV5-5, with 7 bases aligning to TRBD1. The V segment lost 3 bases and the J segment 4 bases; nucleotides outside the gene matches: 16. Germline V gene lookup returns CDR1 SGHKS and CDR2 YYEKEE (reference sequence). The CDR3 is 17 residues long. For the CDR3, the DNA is TGTGCCAGCAGCTCGATCTTCCGGGACAGTGACCTTTACGAGCAGTACTTC. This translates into CASSSIFRDSDLYEQYF.

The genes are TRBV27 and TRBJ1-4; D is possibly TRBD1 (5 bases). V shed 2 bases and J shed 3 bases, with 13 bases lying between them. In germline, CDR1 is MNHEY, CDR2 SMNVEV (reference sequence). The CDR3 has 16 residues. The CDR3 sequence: CASSLGQGLANEKLFF. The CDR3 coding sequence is TGTGCCAGCAGTTTAGGGCAGGGCCTCGCTAATGAAAAACTGTTTTTT.

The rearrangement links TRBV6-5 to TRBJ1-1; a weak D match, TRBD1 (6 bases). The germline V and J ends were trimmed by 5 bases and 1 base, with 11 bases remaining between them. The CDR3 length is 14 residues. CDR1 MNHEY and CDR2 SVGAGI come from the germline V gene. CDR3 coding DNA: TGTGCCAGCAGTCCGGACAGCGCGAACACTGAAGCTTTCTTT. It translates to CASSPDSANTEAFF.

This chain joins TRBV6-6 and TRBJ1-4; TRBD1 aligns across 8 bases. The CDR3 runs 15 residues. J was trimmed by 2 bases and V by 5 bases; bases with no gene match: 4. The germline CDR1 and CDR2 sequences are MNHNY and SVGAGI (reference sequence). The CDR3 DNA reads TGTGCCAGCAGTACCACAGGGGGGACTAATGAAAAACTGTTTTTT. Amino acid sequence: CASSTTGGTNEKLFF.